This T cell receptor beta chain is drawn from a study of CD8 T cells in ankylosing spondylitis. Study-level results: The disease-linked clones had a CD8+ phenotype and low blood frequencies.

This clonotype was recorded at least ten times. Its antigen is currently unknown. TCRdb reprocessed the 5' RACE reads via MiXCR and lists one record per CDR3 protein. The sample has about 140,000 distinct CDR3 sequences, 30% to 35% seen once. Germline V gene lookup returns CDR1 KGHDR and CDR2 SFDVKD. V was pared by 9 bases and J by 4 bases, with 2 bases of the junction left unmatched. CDR3 length: 13 residues. Source material: synovial fluid, either unsorted or a sorted T cell fraction (not recorded which). The source of this sequence is a male donor with ankylosing spondylitis. The V and J genes are TRBV24-1 and TRBJ2-2; 9 bases line up with TRBD1. The CDR3 DNA reads TGTGCCACCGGGACAGGGAGCACCGGGGAGCTGTTTTTT. It is translated as CATGTGSTGELFF.